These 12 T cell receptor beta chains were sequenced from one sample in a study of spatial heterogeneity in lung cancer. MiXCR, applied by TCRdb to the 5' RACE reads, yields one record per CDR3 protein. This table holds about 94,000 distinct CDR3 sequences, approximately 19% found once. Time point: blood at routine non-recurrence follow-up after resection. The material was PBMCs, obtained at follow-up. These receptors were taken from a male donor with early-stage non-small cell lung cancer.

CDR3 residues: CAISDPGQRETQYF. The DNA for the CDR3 is TGTGCCATCTCGGACCCGGGACAGAGGGAGACCCAGTACTTC. V is TRBV6-1 and J is TRBJ2-5; TRBD1 aligns across 7 bases. Trimming took 10 bases from V and 5 from J; bases not matched to a gene: 13. Germline V gene sequence: CDR1 MNHNS, CDR2 SASEGT. The CDR3 runs to 14 residues.

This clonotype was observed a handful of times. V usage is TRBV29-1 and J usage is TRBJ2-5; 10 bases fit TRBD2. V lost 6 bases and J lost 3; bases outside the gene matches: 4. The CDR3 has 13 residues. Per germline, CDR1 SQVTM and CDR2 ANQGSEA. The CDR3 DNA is TGCAGCGTGGGAGGGACTAGCGAAGAGACCCAGTACTTC. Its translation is CSVGGTSEETQYF.

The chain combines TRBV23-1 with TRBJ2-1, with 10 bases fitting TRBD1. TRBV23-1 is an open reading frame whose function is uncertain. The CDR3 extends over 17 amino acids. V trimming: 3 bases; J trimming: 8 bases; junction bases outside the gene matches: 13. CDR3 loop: CASSHLQPGQGSDEQFF. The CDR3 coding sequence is TGCGCCAGCAGTCATCTTCAGCCGGGACAGGGGAGCGATGAGCAGTTCTTC.

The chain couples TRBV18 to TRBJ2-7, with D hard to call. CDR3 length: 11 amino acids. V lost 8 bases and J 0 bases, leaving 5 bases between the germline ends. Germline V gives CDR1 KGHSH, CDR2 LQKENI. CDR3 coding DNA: TGTGCCAGCCCAACCTCCTACGAGCAGTACTTC. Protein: CASPTSYEQYF.

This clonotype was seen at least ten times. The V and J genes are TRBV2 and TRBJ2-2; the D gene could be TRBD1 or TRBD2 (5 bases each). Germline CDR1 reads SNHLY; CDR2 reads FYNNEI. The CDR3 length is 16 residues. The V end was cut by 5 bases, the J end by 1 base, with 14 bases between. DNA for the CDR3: TGTGCCAGCAGTCCCCAAGGGACGAAGAACACCGGGGAGCTGTTTTTT. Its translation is CASSPQGTKNTGELFF.

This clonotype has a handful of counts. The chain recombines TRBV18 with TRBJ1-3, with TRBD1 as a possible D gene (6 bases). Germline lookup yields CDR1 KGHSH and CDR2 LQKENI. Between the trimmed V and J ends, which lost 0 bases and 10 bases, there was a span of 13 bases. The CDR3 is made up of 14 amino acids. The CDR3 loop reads CASSPPDSPRTIYF. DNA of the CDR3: TGTGCCAGCTCACCACCGGACAGCCCGCGGACCATATATTTT.

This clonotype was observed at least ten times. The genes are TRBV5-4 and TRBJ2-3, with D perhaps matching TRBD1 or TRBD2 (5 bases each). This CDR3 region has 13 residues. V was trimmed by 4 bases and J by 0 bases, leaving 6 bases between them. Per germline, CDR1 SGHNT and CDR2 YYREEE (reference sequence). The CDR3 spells CASSRDSTDTQYF. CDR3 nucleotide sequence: TGTGCCAGCAGCCGGGACAGCACAGATACGCAGTATTTT. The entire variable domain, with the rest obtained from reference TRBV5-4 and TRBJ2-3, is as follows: ETGVTQSPTHLIKTRGQQVTLRCSSQSGHNTVSWYQQALGQGPQFIFQYYREEENGRGNFPPRFSGLQFPNYSSELNVNALELDDSALYLCASSRDSTDTQYFGPGTRLTVL.

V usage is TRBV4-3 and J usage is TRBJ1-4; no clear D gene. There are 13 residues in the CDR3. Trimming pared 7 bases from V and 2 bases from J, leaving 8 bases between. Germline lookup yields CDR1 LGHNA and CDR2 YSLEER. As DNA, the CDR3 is TGCGCCAGCAAAGGTCCTACTAATGAAAAACTGTTTTTT. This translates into CASKGPTNEKLFF.

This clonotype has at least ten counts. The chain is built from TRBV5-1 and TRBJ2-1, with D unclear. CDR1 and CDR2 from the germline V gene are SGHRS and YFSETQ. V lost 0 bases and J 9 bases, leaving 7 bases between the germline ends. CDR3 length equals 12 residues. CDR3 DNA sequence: TGCGCCAGCAGCTTGGATCTTAGTGAGCAGTTCTTC. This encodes CASSLDLSEQFF.

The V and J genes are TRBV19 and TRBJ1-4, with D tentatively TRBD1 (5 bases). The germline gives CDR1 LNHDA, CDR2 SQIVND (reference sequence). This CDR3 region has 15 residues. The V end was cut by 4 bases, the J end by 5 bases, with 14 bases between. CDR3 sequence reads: CASSTRSGDNEKLFF. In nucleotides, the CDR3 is TGTGCCAGTAGTACCCGGTCGGGGGACAATGAAAAACTGTTTTTT. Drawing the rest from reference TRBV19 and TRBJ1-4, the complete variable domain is DGGITQSPKYLFRKEGQNVTLSCEQNLNHDAMYWYRQDPGQGLRLIYYSQIVNDFQKGDIAEGYSVSREKKESFPLTVTSAQKNPTAFYLCASSTRSGDNEKLFFGSGTQLSVL.

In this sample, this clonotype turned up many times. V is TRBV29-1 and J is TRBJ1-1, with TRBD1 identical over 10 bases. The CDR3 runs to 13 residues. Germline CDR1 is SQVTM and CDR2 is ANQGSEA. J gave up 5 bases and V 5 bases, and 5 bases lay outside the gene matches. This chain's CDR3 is CSVWRTGGTEAFF. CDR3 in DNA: TGCAGCGTTTGGCGGACAGGGGGTACTGAAGCTTTCTTT.

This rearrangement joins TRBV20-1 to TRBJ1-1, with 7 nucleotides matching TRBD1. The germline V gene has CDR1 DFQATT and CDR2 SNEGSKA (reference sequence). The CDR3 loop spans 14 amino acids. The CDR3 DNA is TGCAGAGCTTCTGATGACAGGGTGAACACTGAAGCTTTCTTT. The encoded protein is CRASDDRVNTEAFF.